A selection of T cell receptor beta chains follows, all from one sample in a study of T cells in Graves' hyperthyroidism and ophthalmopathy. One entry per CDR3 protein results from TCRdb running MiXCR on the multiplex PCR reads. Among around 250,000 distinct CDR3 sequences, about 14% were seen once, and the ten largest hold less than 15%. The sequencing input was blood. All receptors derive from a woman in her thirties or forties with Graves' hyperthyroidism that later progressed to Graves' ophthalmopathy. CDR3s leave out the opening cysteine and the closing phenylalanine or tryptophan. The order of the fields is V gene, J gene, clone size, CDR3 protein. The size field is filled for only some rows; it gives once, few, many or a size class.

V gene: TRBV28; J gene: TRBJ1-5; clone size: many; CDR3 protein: ASTKFSAAFGSQH
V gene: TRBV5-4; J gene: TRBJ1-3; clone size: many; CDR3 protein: ASSLAGGGNTIY
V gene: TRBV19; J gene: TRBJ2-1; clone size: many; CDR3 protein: ASSIVGGIYSYNEQF
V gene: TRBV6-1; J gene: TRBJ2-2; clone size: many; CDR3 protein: ASSAPGTGELF
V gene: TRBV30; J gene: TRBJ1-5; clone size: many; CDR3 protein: AWSPSGQGDDQPQH
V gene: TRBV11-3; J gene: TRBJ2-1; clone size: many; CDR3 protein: ASSSTGTSGRDEQF
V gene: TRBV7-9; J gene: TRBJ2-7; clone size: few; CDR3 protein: ASSRDVASEQY
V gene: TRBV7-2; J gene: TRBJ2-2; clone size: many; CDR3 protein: ASSPRRVTGELF
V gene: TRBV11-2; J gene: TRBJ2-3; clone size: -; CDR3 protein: ASSFGLAGGTDTQY
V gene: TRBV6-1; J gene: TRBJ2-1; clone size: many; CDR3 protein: ASRGLAGDSYNEQF
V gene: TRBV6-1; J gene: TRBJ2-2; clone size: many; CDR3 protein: ASSSLISGGNTGELF
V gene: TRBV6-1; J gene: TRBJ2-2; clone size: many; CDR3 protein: ASSKQRRGPEGMAGELF
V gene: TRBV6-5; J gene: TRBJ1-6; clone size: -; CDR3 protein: ASSYRGGGEPYNSPLH
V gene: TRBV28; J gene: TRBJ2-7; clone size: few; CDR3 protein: ASSLFGSGSWWQY
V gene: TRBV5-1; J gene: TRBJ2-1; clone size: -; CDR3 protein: ASSLEPNDEQF
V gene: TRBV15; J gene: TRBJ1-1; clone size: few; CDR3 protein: ATSRDRVDTEAF
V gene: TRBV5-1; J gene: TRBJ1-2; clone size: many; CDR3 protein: ASSLEGANYGYT
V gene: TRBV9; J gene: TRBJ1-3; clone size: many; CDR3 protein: ASSGPGGNTIY
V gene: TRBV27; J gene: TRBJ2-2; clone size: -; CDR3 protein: ASSLMTDTGELF
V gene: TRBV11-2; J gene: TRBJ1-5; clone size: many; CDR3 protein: ASSVVADSNQPQH
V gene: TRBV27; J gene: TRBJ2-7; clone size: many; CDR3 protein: ASSLRGRVPSEQY
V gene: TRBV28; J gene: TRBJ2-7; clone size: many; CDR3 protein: ASSRLLGPLYEQY
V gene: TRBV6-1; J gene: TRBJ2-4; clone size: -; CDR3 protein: ASSDRGRAKNIQY
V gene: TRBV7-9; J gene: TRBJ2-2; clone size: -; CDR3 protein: ASSLSGESGELF
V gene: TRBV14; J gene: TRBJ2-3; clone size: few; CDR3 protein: ASSQDSGWGDTQY
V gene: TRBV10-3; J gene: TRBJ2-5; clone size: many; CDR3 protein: AISESWGMLYQETQY
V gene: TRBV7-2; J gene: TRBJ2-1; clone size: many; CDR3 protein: ASSLVAASYNEQF
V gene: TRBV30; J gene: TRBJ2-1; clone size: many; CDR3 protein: AWSAAGGEQF
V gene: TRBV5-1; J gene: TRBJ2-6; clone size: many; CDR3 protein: ASSSRGFSSGANVLT
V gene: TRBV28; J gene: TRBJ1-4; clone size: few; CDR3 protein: ASRSDRGWSGNEKLF
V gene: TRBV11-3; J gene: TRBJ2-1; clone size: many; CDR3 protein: ASSAGLWQYNEQF
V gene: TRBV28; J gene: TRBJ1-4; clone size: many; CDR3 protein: ASSSGSLATNEKLF
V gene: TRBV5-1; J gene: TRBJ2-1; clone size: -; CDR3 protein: ASSLGGESNEQF
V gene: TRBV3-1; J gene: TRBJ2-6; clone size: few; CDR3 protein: ASSQAMGLGANVLT
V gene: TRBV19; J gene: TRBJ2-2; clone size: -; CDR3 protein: ASRLTGNTGELF
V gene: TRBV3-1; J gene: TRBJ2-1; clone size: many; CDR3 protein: ASSRRGGANKQF
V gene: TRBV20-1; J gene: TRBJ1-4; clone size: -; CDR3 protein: SARWGRFNEKLF
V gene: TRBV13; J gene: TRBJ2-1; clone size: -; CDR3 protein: ASSTGTSGRNEQF
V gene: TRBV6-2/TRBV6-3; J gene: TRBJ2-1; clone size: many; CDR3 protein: ASSYSTSGHEQF
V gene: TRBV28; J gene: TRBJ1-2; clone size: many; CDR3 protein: ASSPDPGTASTYGYT
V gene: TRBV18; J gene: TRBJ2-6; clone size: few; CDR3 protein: ASSPPTGGLSGANVLT
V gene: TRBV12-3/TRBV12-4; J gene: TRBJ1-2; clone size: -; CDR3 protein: ASGPRDRSIGYT
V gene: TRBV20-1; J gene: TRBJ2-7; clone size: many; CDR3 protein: SARDELDRPEDEQY
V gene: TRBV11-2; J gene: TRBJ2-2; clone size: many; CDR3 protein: ASSSGLAGGPTGELF